Each of the 21 T cell receptor beta chains below was sequenced from the same sample in a study of blood T cell repertoires in COVID-19 (dated by TCRdb to 2020 to 2021). Libraries were made using the immunoSEQ multiplex PCR assay. TCRdb retrieved this table from immuneACCESS and kept in-frame rearrangements only. Not all clones are present; in checked studies, unresolved V genes account for under half, and no reason is known for the remainder. This sample comprises about 200,000 clones, 81% of them detected only once. The ten largest make up approximately 8% of the sample. The material sequenced was peripheral blood. The origin of the receptors is a woman at least 80 years old with acute or convalescent COVID-19.

V usage is TRBV6-6 and J usage is TRBJ1-1; the D gene is possibly TRBD1 (5 bases). Germline loops: CDR1 MNHNY, CDR2 SVGAGI (reference sequence). Deletions cut 6 bases from V and 7 bases from J, with 15 bases between. The CDR3 runs 13 residues. The CDR3, as DNA: TGTGCCAGCAGCCCCGGAGGGGCCCGTGAAGCTTTCTTT. Protein: CASSPGGAREAFF.

CDR3 region: CASSLSGIVNSPLHF. For the CDR3, the DNA is TGCGCCAGCAGCTTATCAGGGATCGTCAATTCACCCCTCCACTTT. This sequence joins TRBV5-1 and TRBJ1-6; tentatively, D is TRBD1 (5 bases). This CDR3 has 15 amino acids. Trimming took off 2 bases at V and 7 bases at J, with 13 bases between the two ends. Per the germline V gene, CDR1 is SGHRS and CDR2 is YFSETQ.

The J gene is TRBJ2-7, the V gene TRBV11-3; TRBD2 matches at 11 bases. The CDR3 is made up of 14 amino acids. Trimming took 5 bases from V and 6 from J; bases not matched to a gene: 6. The germline CDR1 and CDR2 sequences are SGHNT and YENEEA. CDR3 in DNA: TGTGCCAGCAGCAAACTAGCGGGAGTTAGCGAGCAGTACTTC. As protein: CASSKLAGVSEQYF.

The chain combines TRBV10-3 with TRBJ1-2, with 8 bases aligning to TRBD1. V shed 6 bases and J 5 bases; nucleotides not matched to a gene: 8. The CDR3 is 14 residues long. Germline CDR1 and CDR2: ENHRY and SYGVKD. The DNA for the CDR3 is TGTGCCATCAGCATGACAGGGGCCACATATGGCTACACCTTC. It codes for CAISMTGATYGYTF.

The DNA of the CDR3 is TGTGCCAGTCGGACAGGGGGCATTCGGAGTCAGCCCCAGCATTTT. Amino acid sequence: CASRTGGIRSQPQHF. The V and J genes are TRBV19 and TRBJ1-5; TRBD1 aligns across 11 bases. Germline CDR1 reads LNHDA; CDR2 reads SQIVND (reference sequence). V shed 8 bases, J shed 6 bases, and the junction held 9 bases outside the gene matches. The CDR3 consists of 15 residues. The variable domain in full, with the rest retrieved from reference TRBV19 and TRBJ1-5, is DGGITQSPKYLFRKEGQNVTLSCEQNLNHDAMYWYRQDPGQGLRLIYYSQIVNDFQKGDIAEGYSVSREKKESFPLTVTSAQKNPTAFYLCASRTGGIRSQPQHFGDGTRLSIL.

The chain links TRBV19 to TRBJ2-7, with 7 bases identical to TRBD1. Germline-derived CDR1 and CDR2 are LNHDA and SQIVND (reference sequence). The ends lost 6 bases at V and 4 bases at J; junction bases unmatched: 6. The CDR3 covers 13 residues. The CDR3 sequence is CASSLDREYEQYF. CDR3 bases: TGTGCCAGTAGCCTAGACAGGGAATACGAGCAGTACTTC.

CDR3 region: CASSRSQGDIGNTEAFF. CDR3 in DNA: TGTGCCAGCAGCCGATCACAGGGGGACATAGGCAACACTGAAGCTTTCTTT. V usage is TRBV5-4 and J usage is TRBJ1-1; 8 bases match TRBD1. The V gene's germline CDR1 is SGHNT and CDR2 YYREEE (reference sequence). The CDR3 sequence is 17 residues long. J gave up 2 bases and V 4 bases, and 13 bases lay outside the gene matches.

The chain uses TRBV7-6 and TRBJ2-7; perhaps TRBD2 as D (5 bases). The CDR3 runs 14 residues. CDR1 and CDR2 from the germline V gene are SGHVS and FNYEAQ. The V end was cut by 5 bases, the J end by 3 bases, with 14 bases between. In DNA form, the CDR3 reads TGTGCCAGCAGCCCCACCCTGGAGGTCTACGAGCAGTACTTC. It yields the protein CASSPTLEVYEQYF.

The gene calls are TRBV4-1 and TRBJ2-5; D is unresolved. This CDR3 has 13 amino acids. The germline gives CDR1 MGHRA, CDR2 YSYEKL. The V end was cut by 2 bases, the J end by 5 bases, with 9 bases between. The CDR3 loop reads CASSQLILETQYF. The DNA of the CDR3 is TGCGCCAGCAGCCAATTAATACTGGAGACCCAGTACTTC.

The chain recombines TRBV28 with TRBJ2-5, with D perhaps TRBD2 (6 bases). Germline loops: CDR1 MDHEN, CDR2 SYDVKM. This CDR3 is 16 amino acids long. V was clipped by 2 bases and J by 1 base, with 14 bases between them. The CDR3 DNA sequence: TGTGCCAGCAGTTTAATCCAGCGGGCAACCCAAGAGACCCAGTACTTC. This translates into CASSLIQRATQETQYF.

This clone was detected a few times. The V and J genes are TRBV11-2 and TRBJ2-1; 15 bases fit TRBD2. Germline assignment: CDR1 SGHAT and CDR2 FQNNGV. V was clipped by 6 bases and J by 0 bases; unmatched bases: 9. CDR3 length: 19 amino acids. The DNA of the CDR3 is TGTGCCAGCAGTTTTCGAGGACTAGCGGGAGGGGTCTCCTACAATGAGCAGTTCTTC. Translation: CASSFRGLAGGVSYNEQFF.

The V call is TRBV10-2, the J call TRBJ1-5; maybe TRBD1 (5 bases). V lost 5 bases and J 5 bases, leaving 16 bases between the germline ends. Looked up from germline, CDR1 is WSHSY and CDR2 is SAAADI. The CDR3 has 15 residues. CDR3 in amino acids: CASSTTRGGYQPQHF. CDR3 coding DNA: TGCGCCAGCAGTACCACTCGTGGGGGGTATCAGCCCCAGCATTTT.

The genes are TRBV25-1 and TRBJ1-6; tentatively, D is TRBD1 (6 bases). The CDR3 has 15 amino acids. V lost 0 bases and J 5 bases, leaving 8 bases between the germline ends. Germline V gives CDR1 MGHDK, CDR2 SYGVNS. The CDR3 sequence is CASSEYRGDNSPLHF. The CDR3 region has the DNA TGTGCCAGCAGTGAATACAGGGGTGATAATTCACCCCTCCACTTT.

The V gene is TRBV27, the J gene TRBJ2-5; 10 bases line up with TRBD2. Germline CDR1 is MNHEY and CDR2 is SMNVEV (reference sequence). This CDR3 region has 15 residues. The V gene end was trimmed by 6 bases and the J gene end by 5 bases; junction bases not matched to a gene: 9. CDR3 DNA: TGTGCCAGCAGAAGTAGCGGGGGGCTCTACGAGACCCAGTACTTC. This encodes CASRSSGGLYETQYF.

The chain has TRBV19 and TRBJ1-4; a possible D gene is TRBD1 (5 bases). CDR3 length: 13 residues. Germline V lookup: CDR1 LNHDA, CDR2 SQIVND (reference sequence). The V gene lost 5 bases and the J gene lost 8 bases, with 12 bases spanning the gap. DNA for the CDR3: TGTGCCAGTAGTGGGACTGGGTGGGAAAAACTGTTTTTT. It encodes CASSGTGWEKLFF.

The chain uses TRBV6-1 and TRBJ1-5; D gene unclear. The ends were cut back, 1 base at V and 1 base at J, with 8 bases in the middle. This CDR3 region has 15 residues. Germline CDR1 is MNHNS and CDR2 is SASEGT. CDR3 in DNA: TGTGCCAGCAGTGAAGTTCGAGGGAGCAATCAGCCCCAGCATTTT. It specifies CASSEVRGSNQPQHF.

The J gene is TRBJ2-2, the V gene TRBV11-3; D is perhaps TRBD1 (6 bases). Deletions cut 3 bases from V and 7 bases from J, with 9 bases between. CDR1 is SGHNT and CDR2 is YENEEA in the germline V gene. This CDR3 contains 13 residues. The chain's CDR3 is CASSFDRIGELFF. CDR3 DNA: TGTGCCAGCAGCTTCGACAGGATCGGGGAGCTGTTTTTT. Together with reference TRBV11-3 and TRBJ2-2, the CDR3 gives the full variable domain: EAGVVQSPRYKIIEKKQPVAFWCNPISGHNTLYWYLQNLGQGPELLIRYENEEAVDDSQLPKDRFSAERLKGVDSTLKIQPAELGDSAVYLCASSFDRIGELFFGEGSRLTVL.

The genes are TRBV7-9 and TRBJ2-7; D perhaps matches TRBD1 (7 bases). Germline V gene data show CDR1 as SEHNR and CDR2 as FQNEAQ (reference sequence). Trimming removed 5 bases from V and 3 bases from J, with 20 bases in between. This CDR3 is 16 amino acids long. CDR3 nucleotides: TGTGCCAGCAGCCACGCCGGGGGACAGAGATTCTACGAGCAGTACTTC. As protein: CASSHAGGQRFYEQYF.

V usage is TRBV7-2 and J usage is TRBJ1-6; D gene ambiguous. The CDR3 consists of 14 residues. Trimming stripped 3 bases from V and 9 bases from J, with 12 bases between. In germline, CDR1 is SGHTA, CDR2 FQGNSA. The CDR3 DNA reads TGTGCCAGCAGCTTGGGCCTATTGGGTTCACCCCTCCACTTT. Translated, it gives CASSLGLLGSPLHF.

The chain uses TRBV5-1 and TRBJ1-3; maybe TRBD1 (5 bases). Germline V gene lookup returns CDR1 SGHRS and CDR2 YFSETQ. This CDR3 is 15 amino acids long. Trimming took 1 base from V and 0 from J, leaving 8 bases between them. As DNA, the CDR3 is TGCGCCAGCAGCTTGTCAGGGATCTCTGGAAACACCATATATTTT. Its translation: CASSLSGISGNTIYF.

The J gene is TRBJ2-7, the V gene TRBV28; D remains ambiguous. The CDR3 length is 13 residues. V was shortened by 6 bases and J by 0 bases, with 9 bases between the two germline ends. From germline, CDR1 is MDHEN and CDR2 SYDVKM. The CDR3 loop reads CASSQAHSYEQYF. For the CDR3, the DNA is TGTGCCAGCAGCCAGGCGCACTCCTACGAGCAGTACTTC.